The sequence of this T cell receptor (beta chain) was determined in a study of a mutant IDH1 vaccine in newly diagnosed glioma. Overall study: In weeks 1, 3, 5, 7, 11, 15, 19 and 23, patients were immunized, eight times in all. Antecedent treatment encompassed radiotherapy, temozolomide, or their combination; the majority received both.

Time point here: week 11, during vaccination. The content of each vaccine dose was 300 ug of mutant IDH1 20-mer peptide, and topical imiquimod accompanied it. Germline CDR1 reads MGHRA; CDR2 reads YSYEKL. V lost 4 bases and J 0 bases, leaving 14 bases between the germline ends. This CDR3 region has 16 residues. As concerns this clone: Antigen unknown.

Produced via immunoSEQ multiplex PCR; TCRdb's table is partial and in-frame only. The profile shows some 120,000 clones, over 75% of them singletons. The gene calls are TRBV4-1 and TRBJ2-3; D unclear. The source is a man aged 35-49 years with glioma. Sequenced here: PBMCs, sampled from a glioma patient whose treatment included an IDH1 peptide vaccine. The CDR3 here is CASSPEKGSSTDTQYF. The CDR3 nucleotides are TGCGCCAGCAGCCCAGAGAAGGGCTCTAGCACAGATACGCAGTATTTT.